The entry below describes one TCR beta chain. The antigen remains undetermined. Samples underwent the assay at deep level. The DNA input per sorted-subset replicate PCR was 150 to 200 ng, corresponding to 28,000 or so T cell genomes. Produced via immunoSEQ multiplex PCR; TCRdb's table is partial and in-frame only. In the table there are approximately 2,200,000 clones, under 95% of which are singletons. These data are taken from a study of shared clonotypes between healthy human individuals. Notes on the study in general: Despite large depth, rarefaction showed incomplete sorted-subset sequencing. Non-shared clonotypes were found to have lower generation probabilities than the clonotypes that were shared by all four of the sorted-subset donors.

Positively selected for CCR7, the CD45RO-negative cells used as naive CD8 cells excluded terminally differentiated effector memory CD45RA+ cells. The sequenced material came from naive CD8+ T cells from PBMCs. This clonotype was obtained from a man between 18 and 35 years old in good health. Some clones in this sample may be carry-over from other donors' samples.

CDR3 nucleotides: TGTGCCAGCAACGGACTAGCGGGAGAACGGTACGAGCAGTACTTC. It translates to CASNGLAGERYEQYF. V usage is TRBV11-2 and J usage is TRBJ2-7, with TRBD2 identical over 13 bases. Per the germline V gene, CDR1 is SGHAT and CDR2 is FQNNGV. This CDR3 comprises 15 residues. The V and J ends lost 7 bases and 4 bases, in that order; junction bases with no gene match: 7.